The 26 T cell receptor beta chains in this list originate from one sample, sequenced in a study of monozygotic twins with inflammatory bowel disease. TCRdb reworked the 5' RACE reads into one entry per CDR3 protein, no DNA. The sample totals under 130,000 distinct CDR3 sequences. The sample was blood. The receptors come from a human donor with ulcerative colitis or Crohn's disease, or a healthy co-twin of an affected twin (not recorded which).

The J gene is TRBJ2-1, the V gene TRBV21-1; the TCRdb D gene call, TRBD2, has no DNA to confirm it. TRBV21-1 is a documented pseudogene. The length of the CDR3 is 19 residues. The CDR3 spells CASSKEPTPGPLRSKEQFF.

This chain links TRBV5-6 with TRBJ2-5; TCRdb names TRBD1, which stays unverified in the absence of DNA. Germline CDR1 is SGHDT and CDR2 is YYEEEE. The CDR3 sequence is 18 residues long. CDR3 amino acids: CASSTGVRQGAPEETQYF.

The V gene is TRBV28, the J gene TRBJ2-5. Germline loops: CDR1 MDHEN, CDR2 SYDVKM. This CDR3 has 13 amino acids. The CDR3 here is CASSWLLQETQYF.

CDR3 sequence reads: CASSLKGNYGYTF. V is TRBV5-1 and J is TRBJ1-2. The CDR3 length is 13 residues. The germline V gene has CDR1 SGHRS and CDR2 YFSETQ.

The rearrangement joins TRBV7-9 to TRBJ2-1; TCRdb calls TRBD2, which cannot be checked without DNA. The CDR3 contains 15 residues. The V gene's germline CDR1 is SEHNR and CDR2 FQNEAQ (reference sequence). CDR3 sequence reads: CASSPSLAGIGEQFF.

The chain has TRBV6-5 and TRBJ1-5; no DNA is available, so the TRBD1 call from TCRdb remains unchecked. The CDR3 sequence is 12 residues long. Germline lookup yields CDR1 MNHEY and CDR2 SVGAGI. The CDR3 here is CASSERGQPQHF.

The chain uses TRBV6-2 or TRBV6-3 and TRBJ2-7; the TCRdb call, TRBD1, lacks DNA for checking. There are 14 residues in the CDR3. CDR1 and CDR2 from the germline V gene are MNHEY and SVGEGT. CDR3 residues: CARPTGTGFYEQYF.

CDR3 residues: CASSLDPVDNEQFF. This rearrangement joins TRBV5-1 to TRBJ2-1. CDR3 size: 14 residues. In germline, CDR1 is SGHRS, CDR2 YFSETQ. The complete variable domain, with remaining parts taken from reference TRBV5-1 and TRBJ2-1, reads KAGVTQTPRYLIKTRGQQVTLSCSPISGHRSVSWYQQTPGQGLQFLFEYFSETQRNKGNFPGRFSGRQFSNSRSEMNVSTLELGDSALYLCASSLDPVDNEQFFGPGTRLTVL.

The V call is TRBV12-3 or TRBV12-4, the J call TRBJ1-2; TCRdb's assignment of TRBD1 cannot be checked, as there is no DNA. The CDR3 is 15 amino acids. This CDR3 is CASSLFRPGRPCGTF.

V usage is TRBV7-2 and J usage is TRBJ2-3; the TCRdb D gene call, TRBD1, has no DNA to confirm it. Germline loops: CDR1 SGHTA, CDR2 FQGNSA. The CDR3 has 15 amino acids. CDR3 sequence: CASSGGGISTDTQYF.

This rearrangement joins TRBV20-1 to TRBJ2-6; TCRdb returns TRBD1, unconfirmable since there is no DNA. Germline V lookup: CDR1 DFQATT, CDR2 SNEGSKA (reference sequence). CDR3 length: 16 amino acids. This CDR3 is CSARTHGDSGANVLTF.

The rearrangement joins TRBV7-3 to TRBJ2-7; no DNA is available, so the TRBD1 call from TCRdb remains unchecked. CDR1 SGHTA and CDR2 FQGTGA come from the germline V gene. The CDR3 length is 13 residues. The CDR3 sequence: CASSLSRTGEQYF.

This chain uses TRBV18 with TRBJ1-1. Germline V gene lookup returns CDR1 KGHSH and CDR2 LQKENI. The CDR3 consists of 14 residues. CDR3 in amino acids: CASSSTGANTEAFF.

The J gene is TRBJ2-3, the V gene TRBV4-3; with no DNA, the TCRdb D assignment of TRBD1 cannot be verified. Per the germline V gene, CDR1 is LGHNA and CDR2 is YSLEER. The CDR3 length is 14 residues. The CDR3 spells CASSLAGSADTQYF.

The CDR3 region is CASSSAAGTGSYNEQFF. This rearrangement joins TRBV7-9 to TRBJ2-1; TCRdb's D gene call, TRBD2, goes unchecked for lack of DNA. CDR3 size: 17 residues. Germline-derived CDR1 and CDR2 are SEHNR and FQNEAQ (reference sequence). Complete variable domain (other parts from reference TRBV7-9 and TRBJ2-1): DTGVSQNPRHKITKRGQNVTFRCDPISEHNRLYWYRQTLGQGPEFLTYFQNEAQLEKSRLLSDRFSAERPKGSFSTLEIQRTEQGDSAMYLCASSSAAGTGSYNEQFFGPGTRLTVL.

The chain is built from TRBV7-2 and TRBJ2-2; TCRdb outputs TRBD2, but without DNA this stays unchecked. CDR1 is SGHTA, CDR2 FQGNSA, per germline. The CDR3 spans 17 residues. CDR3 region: CASSPAGLAGYTGELFF.

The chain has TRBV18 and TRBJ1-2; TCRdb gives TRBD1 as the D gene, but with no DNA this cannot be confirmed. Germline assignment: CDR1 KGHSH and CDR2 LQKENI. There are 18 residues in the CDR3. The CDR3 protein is CASSPPKKTGGHYYGYTF.

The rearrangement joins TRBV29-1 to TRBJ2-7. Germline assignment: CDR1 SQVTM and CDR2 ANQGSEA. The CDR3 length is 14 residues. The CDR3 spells CSVLADFSSYEQYF.

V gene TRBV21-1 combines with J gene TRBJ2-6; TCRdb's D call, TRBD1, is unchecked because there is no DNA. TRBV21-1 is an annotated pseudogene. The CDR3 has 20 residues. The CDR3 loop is CASSGAPGQGGFAGANVLTF.

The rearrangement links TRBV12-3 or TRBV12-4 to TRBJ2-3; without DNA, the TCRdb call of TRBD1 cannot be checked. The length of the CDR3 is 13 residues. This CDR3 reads CASKGQNTDTQYF.

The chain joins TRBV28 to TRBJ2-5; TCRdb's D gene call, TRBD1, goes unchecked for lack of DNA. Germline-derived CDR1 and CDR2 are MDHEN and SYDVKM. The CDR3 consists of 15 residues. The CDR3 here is CASRWDREFGETQYF. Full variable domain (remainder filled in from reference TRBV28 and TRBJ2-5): DVKVTQSSRYLVKRTGEKVFLECVQDMDHENMFWYRQDPGLGLRLIYFSYDVKMKEKGDIPEGYSVSREKKERFSLILESASTNQTSMYLCASRWDREFGETQYFGPGTRLLVL.

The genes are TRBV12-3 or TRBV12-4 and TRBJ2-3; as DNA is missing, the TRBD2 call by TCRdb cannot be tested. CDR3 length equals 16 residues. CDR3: CASSGRTSGRGDTQYF.

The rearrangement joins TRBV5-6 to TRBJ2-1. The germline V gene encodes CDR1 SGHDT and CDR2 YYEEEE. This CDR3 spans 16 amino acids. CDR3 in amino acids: CASSTYHLGLVNEQFF.

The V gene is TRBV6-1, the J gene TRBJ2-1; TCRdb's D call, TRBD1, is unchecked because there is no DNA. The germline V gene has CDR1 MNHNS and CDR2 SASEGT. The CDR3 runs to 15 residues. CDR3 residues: CASRKHRGPDNEQFF.

Here the CDR3 reads CSARGRRGGISETQYF. The genes are TRBV20-1 and TRBJ2-5; TCRdb returns TRBD2, unconfirmable since there is no DNA. The germline gives CDR1 DFQATT, CDR2 SNEGSKA (reference sequence). CDR3 length equals 16 residues.

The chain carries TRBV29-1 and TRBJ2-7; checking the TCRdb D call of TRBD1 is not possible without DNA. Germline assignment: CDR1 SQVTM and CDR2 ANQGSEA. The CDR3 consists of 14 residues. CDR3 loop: CSAADRTFSYEQYF.